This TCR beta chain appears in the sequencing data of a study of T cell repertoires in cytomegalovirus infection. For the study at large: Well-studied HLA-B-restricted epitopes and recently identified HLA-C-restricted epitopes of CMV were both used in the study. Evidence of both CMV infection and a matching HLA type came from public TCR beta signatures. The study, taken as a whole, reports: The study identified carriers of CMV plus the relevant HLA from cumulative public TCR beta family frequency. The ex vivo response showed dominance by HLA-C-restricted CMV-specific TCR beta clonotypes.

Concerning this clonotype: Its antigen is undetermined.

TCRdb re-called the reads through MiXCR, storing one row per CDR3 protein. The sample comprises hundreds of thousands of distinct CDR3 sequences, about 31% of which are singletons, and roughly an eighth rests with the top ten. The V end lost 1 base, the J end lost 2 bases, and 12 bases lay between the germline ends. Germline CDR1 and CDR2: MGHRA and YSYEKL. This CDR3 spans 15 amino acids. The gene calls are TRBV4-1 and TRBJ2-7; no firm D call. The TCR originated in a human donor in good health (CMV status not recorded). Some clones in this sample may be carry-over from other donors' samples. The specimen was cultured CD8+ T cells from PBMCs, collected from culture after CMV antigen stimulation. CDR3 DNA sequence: TGCGCCAGCAGCCAAGGTCTGGGCCCTGCCTACGAGCAGTACTTC. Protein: CASSQGLGPAYEQYF.